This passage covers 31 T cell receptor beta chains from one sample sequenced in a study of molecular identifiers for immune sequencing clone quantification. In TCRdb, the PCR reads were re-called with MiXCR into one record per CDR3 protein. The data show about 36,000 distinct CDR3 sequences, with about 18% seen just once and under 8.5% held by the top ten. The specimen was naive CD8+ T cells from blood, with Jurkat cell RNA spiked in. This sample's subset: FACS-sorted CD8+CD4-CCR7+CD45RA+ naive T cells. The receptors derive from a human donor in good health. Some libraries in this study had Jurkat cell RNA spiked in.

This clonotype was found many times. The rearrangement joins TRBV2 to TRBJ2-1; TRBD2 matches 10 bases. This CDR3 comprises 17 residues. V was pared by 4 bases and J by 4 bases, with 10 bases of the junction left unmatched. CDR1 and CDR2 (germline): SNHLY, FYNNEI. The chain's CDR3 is CASSVLAGDVGYNEQFF. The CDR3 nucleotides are TGTGCCAGCAGTGTTCTAGCGGGAGACGTTGGATACAATGAGCAGTTCTTC.

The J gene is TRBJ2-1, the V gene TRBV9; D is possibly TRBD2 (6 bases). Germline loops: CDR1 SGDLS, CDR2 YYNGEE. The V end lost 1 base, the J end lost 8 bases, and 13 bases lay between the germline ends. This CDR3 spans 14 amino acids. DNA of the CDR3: TGTGCCAGCAGCGTATGGGGCGGGAACGATGAGCAGTTCTTC. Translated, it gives CASSVWGGNDEQFF.

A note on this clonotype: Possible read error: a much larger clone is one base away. The CDR3: CASSLNYISPLHF. In DNA form, the CDR3 reads TGTGCCAGCAGTTTAAACTATATTTCACCCCTCCACTTT. This chain uses TRBV28 with TRBJ1-6, with D uncertain. Germline CDR1 and CDR2: MDHEN and SYDVKM. This CDR3 contains 13 residues.

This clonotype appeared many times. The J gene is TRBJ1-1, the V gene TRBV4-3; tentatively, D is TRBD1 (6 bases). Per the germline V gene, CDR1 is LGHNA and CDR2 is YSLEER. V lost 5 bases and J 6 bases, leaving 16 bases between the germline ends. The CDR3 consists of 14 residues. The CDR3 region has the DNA TGCGCCAGCAGCACGGTGGCAGAGGGGGCTGAAGCTTTCTTT. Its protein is CASSTVAEGAEAFF.

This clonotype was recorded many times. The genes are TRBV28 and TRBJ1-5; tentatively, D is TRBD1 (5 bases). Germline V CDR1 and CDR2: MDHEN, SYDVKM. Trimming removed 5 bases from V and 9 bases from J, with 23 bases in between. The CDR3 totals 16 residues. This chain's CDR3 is CASSPPWTTEMLPQHF. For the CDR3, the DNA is TGTGCCAGCAGTCCCCCGTGGACAACCGAGATGTTGCCCCAGCATTTT.

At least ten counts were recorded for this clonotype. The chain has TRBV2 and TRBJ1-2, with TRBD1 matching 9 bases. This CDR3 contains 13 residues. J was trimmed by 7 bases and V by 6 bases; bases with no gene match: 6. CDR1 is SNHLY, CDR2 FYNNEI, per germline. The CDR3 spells CASRTGGLSGYTF. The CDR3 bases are TGTGCCAGCAGAACAGGGGGCCTAAGTGGCTACACCTTC.

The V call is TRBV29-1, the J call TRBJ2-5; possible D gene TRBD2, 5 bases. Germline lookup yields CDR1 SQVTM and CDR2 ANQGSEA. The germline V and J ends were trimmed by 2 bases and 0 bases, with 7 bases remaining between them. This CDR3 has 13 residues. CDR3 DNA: TGCAGCGTTGAATCGCGGGACCAAGAGACCCAGTACTTC. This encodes CSVESRDQETQYF.

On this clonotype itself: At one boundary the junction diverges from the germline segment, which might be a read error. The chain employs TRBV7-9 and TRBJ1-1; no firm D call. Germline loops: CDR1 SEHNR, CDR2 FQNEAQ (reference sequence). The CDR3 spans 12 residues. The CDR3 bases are TGCGCCAGCGGCTTAGTGGCAGCAGAAGCTTTCTTT. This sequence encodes CASGLVAAEAFF.

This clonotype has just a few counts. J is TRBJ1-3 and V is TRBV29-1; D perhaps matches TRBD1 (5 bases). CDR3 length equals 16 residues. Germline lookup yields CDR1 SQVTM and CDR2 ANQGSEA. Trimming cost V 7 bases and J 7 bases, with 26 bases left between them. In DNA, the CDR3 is TGCAGCGCCCGACCGAGAGGGGCCCTCTCTGACAACACCATATATTTT. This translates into CSARPRGALSDNTIYF.

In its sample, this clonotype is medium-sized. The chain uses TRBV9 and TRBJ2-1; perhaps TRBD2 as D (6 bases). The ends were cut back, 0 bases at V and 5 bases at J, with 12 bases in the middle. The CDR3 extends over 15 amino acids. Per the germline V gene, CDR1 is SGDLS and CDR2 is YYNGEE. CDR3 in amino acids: CASSVALAKDNEQFF. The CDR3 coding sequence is TGTGCCAGCAGCGTAGCACTAGCAAAGGACAATGAGCAGTTCTTC.

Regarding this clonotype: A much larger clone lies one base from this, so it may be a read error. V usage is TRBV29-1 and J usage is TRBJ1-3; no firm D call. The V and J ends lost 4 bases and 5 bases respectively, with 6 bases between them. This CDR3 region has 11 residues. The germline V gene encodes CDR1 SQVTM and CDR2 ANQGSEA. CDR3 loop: CSVGFRNTIYF. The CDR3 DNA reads TGCAGCGTTGGATTTAGAAACACCATATATTTT.

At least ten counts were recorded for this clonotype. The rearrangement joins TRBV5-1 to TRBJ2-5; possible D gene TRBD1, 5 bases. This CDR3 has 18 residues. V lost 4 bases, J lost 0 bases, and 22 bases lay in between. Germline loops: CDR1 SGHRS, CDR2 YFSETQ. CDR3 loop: CASSRYSHQVTDQETQYF. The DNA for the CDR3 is TGCGCCAGCAGCAGGTACAGCCACCAGGTGACAGACCAAGAGACCCAGTACTTC.

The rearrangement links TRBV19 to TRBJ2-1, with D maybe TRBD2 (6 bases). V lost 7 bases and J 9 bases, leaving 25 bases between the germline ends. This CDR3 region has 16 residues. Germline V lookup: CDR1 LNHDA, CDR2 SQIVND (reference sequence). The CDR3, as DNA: TGTGCCAGTAAGGGAATAGAGAGCGGAGGGTCGGGTGAGCAGTTCTTC. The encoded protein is CASKGIESGGSGEQFF. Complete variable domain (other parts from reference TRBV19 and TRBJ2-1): DGGITQSPKYLFRKEGQNVTLSCEQNLNHDAMYWYRQDPGQGLRLIYYSQIVNDFQKGDIAEGYSVSREKKESFPLTVTSAQKNPTAFYLCASKGIESGGSGEQFFGPGTRLTVL.

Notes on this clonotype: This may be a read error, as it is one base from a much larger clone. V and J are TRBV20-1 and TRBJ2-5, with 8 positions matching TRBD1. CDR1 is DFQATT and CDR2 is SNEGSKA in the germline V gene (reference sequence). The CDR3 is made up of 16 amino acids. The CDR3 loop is CGARLPRQGYQETQYF. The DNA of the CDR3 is TGCGGTGCTAGACTCCCGCGACAGGGGTACCAAGAGACCCAGTACTTC.

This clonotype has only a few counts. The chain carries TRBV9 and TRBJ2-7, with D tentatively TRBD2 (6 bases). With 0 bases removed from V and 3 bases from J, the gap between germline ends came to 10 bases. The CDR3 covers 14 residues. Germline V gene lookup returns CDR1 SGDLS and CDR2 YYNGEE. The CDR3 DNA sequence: TGTGCCAGCAGCGTAGATGCGGGACTCTACGAGCAGTACTTC. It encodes CASSVDAGLYEQYF.

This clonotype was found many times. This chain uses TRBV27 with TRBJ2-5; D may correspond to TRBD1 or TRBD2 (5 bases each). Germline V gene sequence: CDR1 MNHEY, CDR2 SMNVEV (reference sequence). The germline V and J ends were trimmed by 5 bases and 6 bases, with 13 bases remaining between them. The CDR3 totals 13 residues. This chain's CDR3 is CASSPTRGQTQYF. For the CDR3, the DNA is TGTGCCAGCAGTCCAACGAGGGGTCAGACCCAGTACTTC.

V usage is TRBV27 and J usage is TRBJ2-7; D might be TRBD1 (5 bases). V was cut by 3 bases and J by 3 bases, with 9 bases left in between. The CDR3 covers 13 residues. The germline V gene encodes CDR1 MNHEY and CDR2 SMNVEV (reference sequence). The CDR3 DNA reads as TGTGCCAGCAGTTTGTCAGACAGCTACGAGCAGTACTTC. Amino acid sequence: CASSLSDSYEQYF.

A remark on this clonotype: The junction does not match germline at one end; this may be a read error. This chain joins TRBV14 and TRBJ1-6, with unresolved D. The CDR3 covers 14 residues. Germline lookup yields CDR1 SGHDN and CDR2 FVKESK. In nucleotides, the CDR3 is TGTGCCAGCAGCCAAGGGGCTAGTAATTCACCCCTCCGCTTT. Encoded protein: CASSQGASNSPLRF.

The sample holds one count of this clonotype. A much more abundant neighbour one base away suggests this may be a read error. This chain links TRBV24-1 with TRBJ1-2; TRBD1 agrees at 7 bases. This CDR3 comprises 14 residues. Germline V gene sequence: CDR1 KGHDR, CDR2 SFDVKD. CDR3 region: CATSATTGNYGFTF. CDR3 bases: TGTGCCACCAGTGCTACGACAGGGAACTATGGCTTCACCTTC.

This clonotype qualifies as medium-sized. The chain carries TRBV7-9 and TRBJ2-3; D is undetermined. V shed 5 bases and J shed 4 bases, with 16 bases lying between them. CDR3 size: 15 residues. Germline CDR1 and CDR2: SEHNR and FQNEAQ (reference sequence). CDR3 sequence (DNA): TGTGCCAGCAGCCCTCCACTGGCGACGGCAGATACGCAGTATTTT. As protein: CASSPPLATADTQYF.

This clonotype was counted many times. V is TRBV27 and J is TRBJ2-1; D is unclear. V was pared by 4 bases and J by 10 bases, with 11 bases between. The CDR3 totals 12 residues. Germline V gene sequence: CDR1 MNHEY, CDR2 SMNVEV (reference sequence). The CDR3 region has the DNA TGTGCCAGCAGTTACCCTGCCGGGGAGCAGTTCTTC. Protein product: CASSYPAGEQFF.

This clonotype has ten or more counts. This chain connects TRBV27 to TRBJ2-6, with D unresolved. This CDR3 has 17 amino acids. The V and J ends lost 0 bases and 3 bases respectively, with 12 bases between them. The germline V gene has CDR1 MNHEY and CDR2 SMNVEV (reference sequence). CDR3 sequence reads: CASSLSRALGGANVLTF. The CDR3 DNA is TGTGCCAGCAGTTTATCTAGGGCACTGGGTGGGGCCAACGTCCTGACTTTC. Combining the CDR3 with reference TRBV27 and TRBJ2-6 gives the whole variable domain EAQVTQNPRYLITVTGKKLTVTCSQNMNHEYMSWYRQDPGLGLRQIYYSMNVEVTDKGDVPEGYKVSRKEKRNFPLILESPSPNQTSLYFCASSLSRALGGANVLTFGAGSRLTVL.

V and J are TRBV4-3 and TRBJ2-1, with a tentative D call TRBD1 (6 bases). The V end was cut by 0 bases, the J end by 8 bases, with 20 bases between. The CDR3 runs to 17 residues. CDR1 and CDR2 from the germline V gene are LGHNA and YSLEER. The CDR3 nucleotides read TGCGCCAGCAGCCAAGAACACAGGGTGTCTGCGTTTGATGAGCAGTTCTTC. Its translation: CASSQEHRVSAFDEQFF.

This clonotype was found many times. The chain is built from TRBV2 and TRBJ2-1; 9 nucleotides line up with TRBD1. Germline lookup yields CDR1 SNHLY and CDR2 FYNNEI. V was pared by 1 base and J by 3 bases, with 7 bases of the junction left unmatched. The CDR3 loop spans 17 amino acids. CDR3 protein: CASSEERWTGVYNEQFF. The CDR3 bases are TGTGCCAGCAGTGAAGAGCGTTGGACAGGGGTCTACAATGAGCAGTTCTTC.

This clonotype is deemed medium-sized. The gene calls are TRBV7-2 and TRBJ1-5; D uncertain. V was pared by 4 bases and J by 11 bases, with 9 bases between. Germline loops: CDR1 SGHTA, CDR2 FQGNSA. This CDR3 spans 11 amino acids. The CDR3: CASSSGGAQHF. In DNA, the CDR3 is TGTGCCAGCAGCTCTGGTGGGGCCCAGCATTTT. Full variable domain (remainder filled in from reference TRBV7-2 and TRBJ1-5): GAGVSQSPSNKVTEKGKDVELRCDPISGHTALYWYRQSLGQGLEFLIYFQGNSAPDKSGLPSDRFSAERTGGSVSTLTIQRTQQEDSAVYLCASSSGGAQHFGDGTRLSIL.

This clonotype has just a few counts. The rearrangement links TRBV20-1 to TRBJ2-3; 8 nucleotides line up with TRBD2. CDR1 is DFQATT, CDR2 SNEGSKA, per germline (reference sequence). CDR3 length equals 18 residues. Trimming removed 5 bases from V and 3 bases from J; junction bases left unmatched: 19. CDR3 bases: TGCAGTGCTCCGGAAACTAGCGGACCCCGGCCTGGGACAGATACGCAGTATTTT. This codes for CSAPETSGPRPGTDTQYF.

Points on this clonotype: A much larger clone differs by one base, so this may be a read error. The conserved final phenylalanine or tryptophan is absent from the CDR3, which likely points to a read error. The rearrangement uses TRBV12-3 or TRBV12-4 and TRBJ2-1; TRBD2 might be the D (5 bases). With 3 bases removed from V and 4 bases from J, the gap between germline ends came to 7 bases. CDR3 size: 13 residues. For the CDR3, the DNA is TGTGCCAGCAGTTTTGGGGAGTACAATGAGCAGTTCTCC. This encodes CASSFGEYNEQFS.

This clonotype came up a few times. DNA for the CDR3: TGTGCCAGCAGCGTTGGGGGCGCGGACACTGAAGCTTTCTTT. Residues: CASSVGGADTEAFF. V gene TRBV7-6 combines with J gene TRBJ1-1; TRBD1 might be the D (6 bases). CDR3 length equals 14 residues. CDR1 and CDR2 from the germline V gene are SGHVS and FNYEAQ. V gave up 5 bases and J gave up 3 bases, with 13 bases separating them.

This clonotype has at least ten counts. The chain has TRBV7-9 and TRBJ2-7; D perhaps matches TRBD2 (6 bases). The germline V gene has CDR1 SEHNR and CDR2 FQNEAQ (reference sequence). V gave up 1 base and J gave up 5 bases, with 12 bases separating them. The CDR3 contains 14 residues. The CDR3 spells CASSLGGGPNEQYF. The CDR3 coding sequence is TGTGCCAGCAGCTTAGGCGGAGGGCCGAACGAGCAGTACTTC.

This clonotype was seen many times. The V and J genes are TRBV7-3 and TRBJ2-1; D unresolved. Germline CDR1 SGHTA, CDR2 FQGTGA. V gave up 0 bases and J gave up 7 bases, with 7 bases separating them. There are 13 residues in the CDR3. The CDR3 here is CASSLTGLNEQFF. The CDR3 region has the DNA TGTGCCAGCAGCTTAACTGGGCTAAATGAGCAGTTCTTC.

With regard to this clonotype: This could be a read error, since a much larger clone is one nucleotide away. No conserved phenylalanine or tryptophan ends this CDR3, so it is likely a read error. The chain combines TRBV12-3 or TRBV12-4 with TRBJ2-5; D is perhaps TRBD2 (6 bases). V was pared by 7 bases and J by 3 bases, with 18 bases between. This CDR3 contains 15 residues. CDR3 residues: CASTSPGEAKETQYY. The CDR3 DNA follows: TGTGCCAGCACTTCACCGGGAGAGGCGAAAGAGACCCAGTACTAC.